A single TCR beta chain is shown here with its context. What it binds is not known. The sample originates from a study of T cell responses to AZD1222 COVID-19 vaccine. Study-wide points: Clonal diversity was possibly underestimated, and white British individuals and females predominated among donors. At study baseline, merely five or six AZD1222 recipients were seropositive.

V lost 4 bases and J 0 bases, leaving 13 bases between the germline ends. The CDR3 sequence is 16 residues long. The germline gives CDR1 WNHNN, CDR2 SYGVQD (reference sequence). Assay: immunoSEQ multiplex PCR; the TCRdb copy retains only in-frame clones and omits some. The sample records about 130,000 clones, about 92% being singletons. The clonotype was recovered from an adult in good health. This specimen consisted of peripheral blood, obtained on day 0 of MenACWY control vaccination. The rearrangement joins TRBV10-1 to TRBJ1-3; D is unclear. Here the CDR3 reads CASSASSGSSGNTIYF. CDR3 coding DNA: TGCGCCAGCAGTGCTTCATCCGGGAGCTCTGGAAACACCATATATTTT.